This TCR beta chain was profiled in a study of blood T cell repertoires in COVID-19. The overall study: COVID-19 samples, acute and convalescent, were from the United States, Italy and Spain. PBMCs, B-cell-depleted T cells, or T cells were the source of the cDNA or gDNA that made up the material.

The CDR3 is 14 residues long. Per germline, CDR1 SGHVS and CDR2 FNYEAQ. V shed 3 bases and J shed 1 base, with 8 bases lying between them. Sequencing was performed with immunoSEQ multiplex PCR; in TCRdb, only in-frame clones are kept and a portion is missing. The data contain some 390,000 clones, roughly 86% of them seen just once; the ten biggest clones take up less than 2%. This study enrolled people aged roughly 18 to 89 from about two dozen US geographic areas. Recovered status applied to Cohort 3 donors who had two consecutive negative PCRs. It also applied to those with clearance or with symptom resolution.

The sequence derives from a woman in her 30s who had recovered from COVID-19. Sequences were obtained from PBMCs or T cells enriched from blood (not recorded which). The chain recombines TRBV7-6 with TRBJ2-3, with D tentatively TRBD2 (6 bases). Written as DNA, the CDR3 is TGTGCCAGCAGCTTCTGGGGGGGCACAGATACGCAGTATTTT. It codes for CASSFWGGTDTQYF.